This T cell receptor (beta chain) comes out of a study of spatial heterogeneity in lung cancer. Study details: Across tumor regions, counts of TCR transcripts showed a strong correlation with a T cell module score derived from matched bulk RNA-seq.

Study results and caveats: Counts that tracked tumor mutation counts were those of expanded intratumoral alpha and beta TCRs.

This clonotype is categorized as medium-sized. What it binds is not known. Specified time point: sample taken at primary tumor resection. The donor population consisted of approximately 70 patients with untreated, early-stage non-small cell lung cancer. TCRdb reprocessed the 5' RACE reads via MiXCR and lists one record per CDR3 protein. Among roughly 18,000 distinct CDR3 sequences listed, roughly 7.3% were seen once. This clonotype was sampled from a female donor with early-stage non-small cell lung cancer. The source material was lung tumor tissue, sampled at surgery.

CDR3: CSVVGASSSEKLFF. In DNA form, the CDR3 reads TGCAGCGTTGTGGGAGCCTCATCTTCCGAAAAACTGTTTTTT. V gene TRBV29-1 combines with J gene TRBJ1-4; the D is unclear. The CDR3 length is 14 residues. Germline assignment: CDR1 SQVTM and CDR2 ANQGSEA. The V and J ends lost 4 bases and 8 bases respectively, with 17 bases between them.